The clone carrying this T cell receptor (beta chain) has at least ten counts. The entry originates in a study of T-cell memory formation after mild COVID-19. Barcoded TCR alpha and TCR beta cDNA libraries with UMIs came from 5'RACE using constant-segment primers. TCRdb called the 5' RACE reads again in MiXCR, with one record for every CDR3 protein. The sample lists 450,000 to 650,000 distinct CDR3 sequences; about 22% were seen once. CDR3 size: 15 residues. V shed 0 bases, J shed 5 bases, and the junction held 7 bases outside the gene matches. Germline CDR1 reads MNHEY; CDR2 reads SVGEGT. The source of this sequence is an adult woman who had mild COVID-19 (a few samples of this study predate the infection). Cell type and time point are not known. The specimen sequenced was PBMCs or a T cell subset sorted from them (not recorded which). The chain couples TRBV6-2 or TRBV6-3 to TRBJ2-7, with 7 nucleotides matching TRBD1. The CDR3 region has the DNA TGTGCCAGCAGTTACTCGAGAGGGGGCAGGAACGAGCAGTACTTC. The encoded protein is CASSYSRGGRNEQYF.